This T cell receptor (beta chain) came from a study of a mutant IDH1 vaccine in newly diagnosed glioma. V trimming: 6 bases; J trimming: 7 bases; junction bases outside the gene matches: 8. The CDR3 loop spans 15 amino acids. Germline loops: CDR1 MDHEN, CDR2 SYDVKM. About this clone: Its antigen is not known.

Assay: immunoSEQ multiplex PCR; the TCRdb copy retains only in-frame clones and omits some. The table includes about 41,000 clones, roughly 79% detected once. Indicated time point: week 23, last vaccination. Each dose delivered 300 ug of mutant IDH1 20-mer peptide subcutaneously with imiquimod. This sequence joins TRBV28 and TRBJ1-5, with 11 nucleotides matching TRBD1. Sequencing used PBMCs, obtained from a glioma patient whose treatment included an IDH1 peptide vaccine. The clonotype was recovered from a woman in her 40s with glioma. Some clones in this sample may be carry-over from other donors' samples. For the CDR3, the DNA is TGTGCCAGCAGGGGGGGACAGGGGGATCGGCAGCCCCAGCATTTT. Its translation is CASRGGQGDRQPQHF.